The rows below give T cell receptor beta chains drawn from one sample of a study of T cell changes during pregnancy in multiple sclerosis. Only in-frame clones appear in the TCRdb table, and some are missing; sequencing was by immunoSEQ multiplex PCR. Counted here are around 69,000 clones, just over 90% occurring once; the ten biggest clones make up less than 2.5%. This specimen consisted of peripheral blood, obtained in the second trimester of pregnancy. The receptors here all came from a female donor in good health, enrolled as a control in a pregnancy study. Both conserved end residues are part of each CDR3. D genes are given only for firm matches. Where a row states a size, it is once, few, many or the class of an expanded clone; other rows omit it.

d_call j_call clone_size v_call cdr3_aa cdr3_nt
TRBD1 TRBJ2-6 - TRBV6-5 CASSSGGTGANVLTF TGTGCCAGCAGTTCAGGGGGAACTGGGGCCAACGTCCTGACTTTC
TRBD1 TRBJ2-2 once TRBV6-5 CASTNRGQGGELFF TGTGCCAGCACCAACAGGGGGCAGGGCGGGGAGCTGTTTTTT
- TRBJ1-1 - TRBV2 CASRTATEAFF TGTGCCAGCAGGACAGCAACTGAAGCTTTCTTT
- TRBJ1-1 - TRBV7-8 CASKSNPSGTLNTEAFF TGTGCCAGCAAATCAAACCCGTCCGGGACACTCAACACTGAAGCTTTCTTT
TRBD1 TRBJ1-1 - TRBV7-9 CASSPPLGGSVAEAFF TGTGCCAGCAGCCCTCCCTTAGGGGGCAGCGTCGCTGAAGCTTTCTTT
TRBD1 TRBJ1-5 - TRBV28 CASSLSGTGLNQPQHF TGTGCCAGCAGTTTATCCGGGACAGGCCTTAATCAGCCCCAGCATTTT
- TRBJ2-5 - TRBV29-1 CSVQGSGETQYF TGCAGCGTTCAGGGGTCTGGGGAGACCCAGTACTTC
TRBD1 TRBJ1-5 - TRBV19 CASTSQDRPYSNQPQHF TGTGCCAGTACTTCCCAGGACAGGCCGTATAGCAATCAGCCCCAGCATTTT
TRBD1 TRBJ1-3 - TRBV7-2 CASSFRDRATIYF TGTGCCAGCAGCTTCCGGGACAGGGCCACCATATATTTT
TRBD1 TRBJ1-2 - TRBV29-1 CSVEVTSTGETNYGYTF TGCAGCGTTGAGGTTACGTCCACAGGGGAGACTAACTATGGCTACACCTTC
TRBD1 TRBJ2-7 - TRBV5-1 CASSFGTGVRDEQYF TGCGCCAGCAGCTTTGGGACAGGGGTTCGGGACGAGCAGTACTTC
TRBD1 TRBJ1-1 - TRBV7-9 CASSPTGGNTEAFF TGTGCCAGCAGCCCGACAGGGGGCAACACTGAAGCTTTCTTT
TRBD1 TRBJ2-7 - TRBV7-3 CASSLMGTGGYEQYF TGTGCCAGCAGCTTAATGGGGACAGGGGGTTACGAGCAGTACTTC
- TRBJ2-5 - TRBV18 CASSPPMGAMRETQYF TGTGCCAGCTCACCACCGATGGGGGCAATGAGAGAGACCCAGTACTTC
TRBD2 TRBJ2-3 once TRBV7-3 CASSHMGLAGGDTQYF TGTGCCAGCAGCCACATGGGGCTAGCGGGTGGGGATACGCAGTATTTT
- TRBJ2-7 - TRBV29-1 CSVEGRRGRGEQYF TGCAGCGTTGAAGGCCGGAGGGGGCGAGGGGAGCAGTACTTC
- TRBJ2-7 - TRBV2 CASSELGQTYEQYF TGTGCCAGCAGTGAGCTGGGACAAACCTACGAGCAGTACTTC
- TRBJ2-1 - TRBV18 CASSLQGPYSYNEQFF TGTGCCAGCTCACTACAGGGTCCTTACTCCTACAATGAGCAGTTCTTC
- TRBJ1-1 - TRBV11-1 CASSLWEGNTEAFF TGTGCCAGCAGCTTATGGGAGGGGAACACTGAAGCTTTCTTT
- TRBJ2-1 - TRBV14 CASSRRGEVEQFF TGTGCCAGCAGTCGTCGAGGGGAGGTTGAGCAGTTCTTC
- TRBJ2-5 - TRBV4-3 CASSRRFQGEETQYF TGCGCCAGCAGCCGCCGATTCCAGGGTGAAGAGACCCAGTACTTC
TRBD1 TRBJ1-5 - TRBV28 CASSSGTGNNQPQHF TGTGCCAGCAGTTCCGGGACAGGGAACAATCAGCCCCAGCATTTT
TRBD2 TRBJ2-5 - TRBV7-9 CASRLAGGQETQYF TGTGCCAGCAGGCTAGCGGGGGGCCAAGAGACCCAGTACTTC
TRBD1 TRBJ1-2 once TRBV5-1 CASSSQGDYGYTF TGCGCCAGCAGCTCGCAGGGGGACTATGGCTACACCTTC
TRBD1 TRBJ1-3 - TRBV28 CASSGTGRKNTIYF TGTGCCAGCAGCGGGACAGGGAGAAAAAACACCATATATTTT
- TRBJ2-3 - TRBV28 CASSPTGGTDTQYF TGTGCCAGCAGCCCGACTGGGGGGACAGATACGCAGTATTTT
- TRBJ1-3 - TRBV5-4 CASSHHEIFSGNTIYF TGTGCCAGCAGCCACCACGAGATCTTCTCTGGAAACACCATATATTTT
- TRBJ1-6 once TRBV7-2 CASGVRRPGSPLHF TGTGCCAGCGGTGTTAGGCGGCCCGGTTCACCCCTCCACTTT
- TRBJ2-7 - TRBV7-2 CASSPDTFREQYF TGTGCCAGCAGCCCAGATACCTTTCGCGAGCAGTACTTC
TRBD1 TRBJ1-5 - TRBV18 CASSPREDRGQPQHF TGTGCCAGCTCACCACGGGAAGACAGGGGTCAGCCCCAGCATTTT
- TRBJ2-2 - TRBV6-4 CASSEGTVNTGELFF TGTGCCAGCAGTGAGGGGACTGTGAACACCGGGGAGCTGTTTTTT
- TRBJ2-7 - TRBV7-2 CASSIGGSYEQYF TGTGCCAGCAGCATCGGGGGATCCTACGAGCAGTACTTC
- TRBJ2-7 - TRBV4-3 CASSQGGRVLDEQYF TGCGCCAGCAGCCAAGGTGGCAGGGTTTTGGACGAGCAGTACTTC
- TRBJ1-5 - TRBV16 CASSQKAQINQPQHF TGTGCCAGCAGCCAAAAGGCACAGATCAATCAGCCCCAGCATTTT
TRBD1 TRBJ1-1 - TRBV18 CASSPSRDSEAFF TGTGCCAGCTCCCCGAGTAGGGACAGTGAAGCTTTCTTT
TRBD2 TRBJ2-2 - TRBV30 CAWTGLAATWELFF TGTGCCTGGACGGGACTAGCGGCAACCTGGGAGCTGTTTTTT
- TRBJ1-1 few TRBV29-1 CSVQGEREAFF TGCAGCGTTCAGGGTGAAAGAGAAGCTTTCTTT
- TRBJ2-7 - TRBV6-5 CASSSTTREQYF TGTGCCAGCAGTTCCACTACACGCGAGCAGTACTTC
TRBD1 TRBJ2-5 - TRBV2 CASERDRGQETQYF TGTGCCAGTGAGCGAGACAGGGGGCAAGAGACCCAGTACTTC
TRBD1 TRBJ2-7 - TRBV9 CASSRGPGQANYEQYF TGTGCCAGCAGTCGGGGCCCGGGACAGGCGAACTACGAGCAGTACTTC
- TRBJ2-2 once TRBV6-5 CASSYYRANTGELFF TGTGCCAGCAGTTACTACAGGGCGAACACCGGGGAGCTGTTTTTT
- TRBJ2-7 - TRBV11-2 CASSPAAGNTYEQYF TGTGCCAGCAGCCCGGCCGCCGGGAACACCTACGAGCAGTACTTC